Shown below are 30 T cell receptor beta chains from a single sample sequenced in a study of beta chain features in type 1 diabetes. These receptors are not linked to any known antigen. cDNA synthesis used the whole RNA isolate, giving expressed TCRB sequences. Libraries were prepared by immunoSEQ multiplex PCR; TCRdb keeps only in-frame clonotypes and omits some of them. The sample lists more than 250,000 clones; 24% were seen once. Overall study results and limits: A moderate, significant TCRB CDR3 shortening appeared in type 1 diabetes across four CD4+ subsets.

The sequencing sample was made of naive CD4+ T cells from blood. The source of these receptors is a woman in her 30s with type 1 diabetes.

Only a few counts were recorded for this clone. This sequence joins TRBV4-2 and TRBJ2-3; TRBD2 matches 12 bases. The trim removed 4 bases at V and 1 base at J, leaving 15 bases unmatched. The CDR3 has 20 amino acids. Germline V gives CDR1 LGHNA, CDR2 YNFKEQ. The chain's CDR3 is CASSRSVTSGSRGGTDTQYF. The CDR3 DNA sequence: TGTGCCAGCAGCCGCTCCGTGACTAGCGGGAGTCGAGGGGGCACAGATACGCAGTATTTT.

The CDR3 loop is CATSRPGLQYNEQFF. Here the CDR3 DNA reads TGTGCCACCAGCAGACCGGGACTACAGTACAATGAGCAGTTCTTC. The chain couples TRBV15 to TRBJ2-1, with TRBD2 matching 7 bases. The V and J ends lost 2 bases and 4 bases, in that order; junction bases with no gene match: 5. This CDR3 has 15 residues. CDR1 is LNHNV, CDR2 YYDKDF, per germline (reference sequence).

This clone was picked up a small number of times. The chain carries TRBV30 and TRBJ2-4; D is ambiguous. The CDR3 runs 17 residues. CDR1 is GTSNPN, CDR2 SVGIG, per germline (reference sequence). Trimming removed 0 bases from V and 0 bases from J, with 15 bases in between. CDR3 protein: CAWSVARSDLAKNIQYF. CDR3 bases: TGTGCCTGGAGTGTAGCGCGGTCAGATTTAGCCAAAAACATTCAGTACTTC.

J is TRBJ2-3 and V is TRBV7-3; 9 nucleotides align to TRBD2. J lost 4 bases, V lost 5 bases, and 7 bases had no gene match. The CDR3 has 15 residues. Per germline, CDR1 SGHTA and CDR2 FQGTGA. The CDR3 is CASSPTAGGPDTQYF. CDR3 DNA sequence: TGTGCCAGCAGCCCGACGGCGGGAGGGCCAGATACGCAGTATTTT.

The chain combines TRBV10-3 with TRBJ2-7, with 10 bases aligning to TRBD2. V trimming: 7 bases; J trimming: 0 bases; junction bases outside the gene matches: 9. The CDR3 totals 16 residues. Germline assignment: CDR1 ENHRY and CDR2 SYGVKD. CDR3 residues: CAITATASGSSYEQYF. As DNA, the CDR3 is TGTGCCATCACAGCTACGGCTAGCGGGAGCTCCTACGAGCAGTACTTC.

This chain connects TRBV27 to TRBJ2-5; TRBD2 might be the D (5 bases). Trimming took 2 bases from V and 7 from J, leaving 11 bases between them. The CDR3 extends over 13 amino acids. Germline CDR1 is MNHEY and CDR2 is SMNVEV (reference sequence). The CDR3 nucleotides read TGTGCCAGCAGTTTAGGGCGGGCGGGGACCCAGTACTTC. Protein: CASSLGRAGTQYF.

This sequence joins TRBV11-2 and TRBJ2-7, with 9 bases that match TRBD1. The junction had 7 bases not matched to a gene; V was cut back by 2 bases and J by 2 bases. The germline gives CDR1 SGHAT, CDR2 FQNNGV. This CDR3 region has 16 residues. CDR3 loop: CASSLTWGDRAYEQYF. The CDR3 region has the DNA TGTGCCAGCAGCTTAACCTGGGGGGACAGGGCCTACGAGCAGTACTTC. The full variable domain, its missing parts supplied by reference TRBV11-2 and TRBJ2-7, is EAGVAQSPRYKIIEKRQSVAFWCNPISGHATLYWYQQILGQGPKLLIQFQNNGVVDDSQLPKDRFSAERLKGVDSTLKIQPAKLEDSAVYLCASSLTWGDRAYEQYFGPGTRLTVT.

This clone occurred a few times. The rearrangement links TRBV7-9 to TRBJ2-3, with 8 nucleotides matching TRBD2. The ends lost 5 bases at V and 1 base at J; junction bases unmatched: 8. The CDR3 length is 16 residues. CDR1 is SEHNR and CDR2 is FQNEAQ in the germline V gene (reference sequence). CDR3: CASSPRGLARTDTQYF. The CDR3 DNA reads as TGTGCCAGCAGCCCCAGAGGACTAGCTCGCACAGATACGCAGTATTTT.

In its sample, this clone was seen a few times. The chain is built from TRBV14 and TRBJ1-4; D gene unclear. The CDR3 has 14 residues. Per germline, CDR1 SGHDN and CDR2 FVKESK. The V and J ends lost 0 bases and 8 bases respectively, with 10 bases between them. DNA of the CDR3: TGTGCCAGCAGCCAAGATCTGGTTCAGGAAAAACTGTTTTTT. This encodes CASSQDLVQEKLFF. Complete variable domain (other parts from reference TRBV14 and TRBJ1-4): EAGVTQFPSHSVIEKGQTVTLRCDPISGHDNLYWYRRVMGKEIKFLLHFVKESKQDESGMPNNRFLAERTGGTYSTLKVQPAELEDSGVYFCASSQDLVQEKLFFGSGTQLSVL.

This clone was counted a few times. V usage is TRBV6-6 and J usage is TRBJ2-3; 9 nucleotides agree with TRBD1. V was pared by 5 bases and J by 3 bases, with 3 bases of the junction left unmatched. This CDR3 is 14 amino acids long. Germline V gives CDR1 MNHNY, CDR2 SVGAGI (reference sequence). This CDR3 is CASSRDRATDTQYF. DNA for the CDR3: TGTGCCAGCAGTCGGGACAGGGCTACAGATACGCAGTATTTT.

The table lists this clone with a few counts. CDR3 region: CSVEGGAPVAFF. The CDR3 nucleotides read TGCAGCGTTGAAGGGGGAGCCCCGGTCGCTTTCTTT. The chain employs TRBV29-1 and TRBJ1-1; D unclear. The CDR3 covers 12 residues. Germline loops: CDR1 SQVTM, CDR2 ANQGSEA. V lost 1 base, J lost 11 bases, and 14 bases lay in between.

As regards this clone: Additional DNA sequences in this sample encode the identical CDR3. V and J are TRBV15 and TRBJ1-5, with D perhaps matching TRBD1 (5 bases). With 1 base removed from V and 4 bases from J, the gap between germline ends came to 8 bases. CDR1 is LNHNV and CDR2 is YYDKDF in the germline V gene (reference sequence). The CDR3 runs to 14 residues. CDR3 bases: TGTGCCACCAGCAGAGGACAGCCAAATCAGCCCCAGCATTTT. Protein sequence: CATSRGQPNQPQHF.

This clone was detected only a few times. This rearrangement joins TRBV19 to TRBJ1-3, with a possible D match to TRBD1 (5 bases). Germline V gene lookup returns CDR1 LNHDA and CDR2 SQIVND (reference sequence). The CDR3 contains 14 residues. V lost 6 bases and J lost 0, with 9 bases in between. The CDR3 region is CASSRQTSGNTIYF. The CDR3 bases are TGTGCCAGTAGCAGACAGACCTCTGGAAACACCATATATTTT. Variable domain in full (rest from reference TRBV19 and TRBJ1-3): DGGITQSPKYLFRKEGQNVTLSCEQNLNHDAMYWYRQDPGQGLRLIYYSQIVNDFQKGDIAEGYSVSREKKESFPLTVTSAQKNPTAFYLCASSRQTSGNTIYFGEGSWLTVV.

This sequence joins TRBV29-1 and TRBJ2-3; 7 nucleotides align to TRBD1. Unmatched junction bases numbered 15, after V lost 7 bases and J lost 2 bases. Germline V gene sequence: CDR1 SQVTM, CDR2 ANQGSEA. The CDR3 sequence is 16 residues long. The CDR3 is CSAAPLDREITDTQYF. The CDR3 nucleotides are TGCAGCGCCGCACCTCTCGACAGGGAAATCACAGATACGCAGTATTTT.

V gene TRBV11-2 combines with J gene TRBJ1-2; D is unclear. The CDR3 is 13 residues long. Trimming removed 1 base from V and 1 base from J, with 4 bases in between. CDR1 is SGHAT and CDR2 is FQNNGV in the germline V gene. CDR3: CASSLVSNYGYTF. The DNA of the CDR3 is TGTGCCAGCAGCTTAGTCAGTAACTATGGCTACACCTTC. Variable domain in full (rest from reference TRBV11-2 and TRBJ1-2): EAGVAQSPRYKIIEKRQSVAFWCNPISGHATLYWYQQILGQGPKLLIQFQNNGVVDDSQLPKDRFSAERLKGVDSTLKIQPAKLEDSAVYLCASSLVSNYGYTFGSGTRLTVV.

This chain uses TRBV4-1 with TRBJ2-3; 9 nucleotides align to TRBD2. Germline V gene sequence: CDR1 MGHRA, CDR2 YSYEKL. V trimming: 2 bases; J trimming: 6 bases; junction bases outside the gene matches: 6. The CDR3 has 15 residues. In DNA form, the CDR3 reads TGCGCCAGCAGCCAAACCAGCGGGGGGAGGGATACGCAGTATTTT. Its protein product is CASSQTSGGRDTQYF.

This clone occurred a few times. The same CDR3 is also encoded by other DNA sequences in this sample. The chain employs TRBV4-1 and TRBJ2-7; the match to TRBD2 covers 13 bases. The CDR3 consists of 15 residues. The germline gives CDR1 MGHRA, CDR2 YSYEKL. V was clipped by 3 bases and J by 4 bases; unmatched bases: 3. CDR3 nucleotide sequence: TGCGCCAGCAGCCAGGGACTAGCGGGAACGTACGAGCAGTACTTC. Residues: CASSQGLAGTYEQYF.

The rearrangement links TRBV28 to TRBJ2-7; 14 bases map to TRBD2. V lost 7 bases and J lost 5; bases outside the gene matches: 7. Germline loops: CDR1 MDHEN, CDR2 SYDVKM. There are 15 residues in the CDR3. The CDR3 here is CASTGTSGSGHEQYF. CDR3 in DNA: TGTGCCAGCACAGGGACTAGCGGGAGCGGCCACGAGCAGTACTTC.

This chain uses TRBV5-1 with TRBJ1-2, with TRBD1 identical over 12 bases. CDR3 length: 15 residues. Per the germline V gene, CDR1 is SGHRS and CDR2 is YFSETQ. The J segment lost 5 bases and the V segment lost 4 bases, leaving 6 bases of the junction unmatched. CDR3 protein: CASSAGQGAYYGYTF. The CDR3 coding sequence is TGCGCCAGCAGCGCGGGACAGGGGGCGTATTATGGCTACACCTTC. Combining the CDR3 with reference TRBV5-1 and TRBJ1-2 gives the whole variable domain KAGVTQTPRYLIKTRGQQVTLSCSPISGHRSVSWYQQTPGQGLQFLFEYFSETQRNKGNFPGRFSGRQFSNSRSEMNVSTLELGDSALYLCASSAGQGAYYGYTFGSGTRLTVV.

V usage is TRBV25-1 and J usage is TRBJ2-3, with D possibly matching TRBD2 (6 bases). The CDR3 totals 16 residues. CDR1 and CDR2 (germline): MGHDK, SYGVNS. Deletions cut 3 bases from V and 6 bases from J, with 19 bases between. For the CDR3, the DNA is TGTGCCAGCAGTGACACCGCGGGATGGGCTGATGATACGCAGTATTTT. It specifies CASSDTAGWADDTQYF. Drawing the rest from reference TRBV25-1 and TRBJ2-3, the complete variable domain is EADIYQTPRYLVIGTGKKITLECSQTMGHDKMYWYQQDPGMELHLIHYSYGVNSTEKGDLSSESTVSRIRTEHFPLTLESARPSHTSQYLCASSDTAGWADDTQYFGPGTRLTVL.

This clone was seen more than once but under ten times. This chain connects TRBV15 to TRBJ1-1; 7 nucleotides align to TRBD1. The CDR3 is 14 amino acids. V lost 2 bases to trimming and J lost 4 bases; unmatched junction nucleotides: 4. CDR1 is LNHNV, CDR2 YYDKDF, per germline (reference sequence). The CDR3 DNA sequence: TGTGCCACCAGCAGAACAGGGGTTCCCACTGAAGCTTTCTTT. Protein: CATSRTGVPTEAFF.

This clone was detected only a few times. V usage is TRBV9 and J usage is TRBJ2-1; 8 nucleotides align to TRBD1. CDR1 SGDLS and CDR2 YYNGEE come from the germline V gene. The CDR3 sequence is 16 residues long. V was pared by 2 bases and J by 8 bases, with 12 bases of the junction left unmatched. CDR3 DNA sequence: TGTGCCAGCAGCGTCCATACAGGGGGGAACGGCGATGAGCAGTTCTTC. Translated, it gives CASSVHTGGNGDEQFF. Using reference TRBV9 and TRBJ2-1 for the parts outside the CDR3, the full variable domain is DSGVTQTPKHLITATGQRVTLRCSPRSGDLSVYWYQQSLDQGLQFLIQYYNGEERAKGNILERFSAQQFPDLHSELNLSSLELGDSALYFCASSVHTGGNGDEQFFGPGTRLTVL.

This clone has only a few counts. The CDR3 DNA is TGTGCCAGCAGCAAAGACGTGCTAGCGGGGGACTCCTACAATGAGCAGTTCTTC. Protein sequence: CASSKDVLAGDSYNEQFF. This sequence joins TRBV21-1 and TRBJ2-1; TRBD2, the table's D call, lacks a check against the DNA. TRBV21-1 is given as a pseudogene. CDR3 length equals 18 residues.

CDR3 coding DNA: TGTGCCAGCAGATTAATGGGGGGGCAGTTCTTC. This sequence encodes CASRLMGGQFF. This sequence joins TRBV7-2 and TRBJ2-1; maybe TRBD2 (6 bases). Per the germline V gene, CDR1 is SGHTA and CDR2 is FQGNSA. With 6 bases removed from V and 12 bases from J, the gap between germline ends came to 12 bases. CDR3 length equals 11 residues.

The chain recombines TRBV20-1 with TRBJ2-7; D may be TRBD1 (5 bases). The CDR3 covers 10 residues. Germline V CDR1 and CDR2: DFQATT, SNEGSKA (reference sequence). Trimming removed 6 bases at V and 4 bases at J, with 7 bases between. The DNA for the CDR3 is TGCAGTGCCAAGGGGTACGAGCAGTACTTC. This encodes CSAKGYEQYF.

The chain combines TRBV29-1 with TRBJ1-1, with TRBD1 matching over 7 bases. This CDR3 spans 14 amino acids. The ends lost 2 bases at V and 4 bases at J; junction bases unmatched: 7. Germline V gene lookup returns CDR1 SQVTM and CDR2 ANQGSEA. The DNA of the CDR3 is TGCAGCGTTGAAATCGGTAGGACAGGCACTGAAGCTTTCTTT. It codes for CSVEIGRTGTEAFF.

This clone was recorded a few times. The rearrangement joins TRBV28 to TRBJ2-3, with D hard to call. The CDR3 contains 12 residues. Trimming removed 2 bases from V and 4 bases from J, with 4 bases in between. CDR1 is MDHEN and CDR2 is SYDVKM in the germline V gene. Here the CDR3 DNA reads TGTGCCAGCAGTTTAATCTCAGATACGCAGTATTTT. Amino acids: CASSLISDTQYF.

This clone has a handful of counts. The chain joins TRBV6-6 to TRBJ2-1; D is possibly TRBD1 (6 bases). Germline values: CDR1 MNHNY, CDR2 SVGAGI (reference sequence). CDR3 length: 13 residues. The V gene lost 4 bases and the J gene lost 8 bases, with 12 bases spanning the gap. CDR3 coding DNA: TGTGCCAGCAGTTTAAAGGGGGATGATGAGCAGTTCTTC. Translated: CASSLKGDDEQFF.

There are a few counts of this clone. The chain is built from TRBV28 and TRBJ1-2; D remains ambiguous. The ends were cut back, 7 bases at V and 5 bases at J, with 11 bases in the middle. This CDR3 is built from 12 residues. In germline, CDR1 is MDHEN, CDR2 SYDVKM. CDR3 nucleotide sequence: TGTGCCAGCACCCATTCCATTTATGGCTACACCTTC. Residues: CASTHSIYGYTF.

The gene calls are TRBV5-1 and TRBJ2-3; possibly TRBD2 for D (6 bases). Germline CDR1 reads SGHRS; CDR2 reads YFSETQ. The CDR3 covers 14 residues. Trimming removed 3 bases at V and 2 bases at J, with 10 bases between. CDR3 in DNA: TGCGCCAGCAGCTCGGCGGGGAACACAGATACGCAGTATTTT. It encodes CASSSAGNTDTQYF.